A single sample is the source of the 5 T cell receptor beta chains below, sequenced in a study of persistence of HIV-infected CD4 T cells. The immunoSEQ assay was version 4, run in survey mode. The method was immunoSEQ multiplex PCR; TCRdb's version includes in-frame clones alone and lacks a portion of them. The sample has 45,000 or so clones, about 85% seen once. Their cognate antigens are unknown. Cells were stimulated nonspecifically with anti-CD3/anti-CD28 magnetic beads. Sorting selected CD4+ T cells upregulating both CD40 ligand and CD69. The sequenced sample was CD4+ T cells sorted from PBMCs after roughly 17-hour stimulation, obtained from a patient who received antiretroviral therapy. Receptors originate from an adult woman with HIV who was CMV-seropositive.

The chain uses TRBV10-1 and TRBJ2-1; the match to TRBD2 covers 12 bases. CDR3 length: 16 amino acids. Germline lookup yields CDR1 WNHNN and CDR2 SYGVQD (reference sequence). V lost 3 bases and J lost 4; bases outside the gene matches: 4. Here the CDR3 reads CASSDTSGGLYNEQFF. DNA for the CDR3: TGCGCCAGCAGTGATACTAGCGGGGGGCTTTACAATGAGCAGTTCTTC.

V and J are TRBV2 and TRBJ2-7; D ambiguous. V was trimmed by 3 bases and J by 1 base, leaving 7 bases between them. The CDR3 consists of 13 residues. Per germline, CDR1 SNHLY and CDR2 FYNNEI. The CDR3 coding sequence is TGTGCCAGCAGTGACAGGAGTTCCTACGAGCAGTACTTC. Its translation: CASSDRSSYEQYF. Full variable domain (remainder filled in from reference TRBV2 and TRBJ2-7): EPEVTQTPSHQVTQMGQEVILRCVPISNHLYFYWYRQILGQKVEFLVSFYNNEISEKSEIFDDQFSVERPDGSNFTLKIRSTKLEDSAMYFCASSDRSSYEQYFGPGTRLTVT.

The chain uses TRBV18 and TRBJ2-7, with TRBD1 matching over 10 bases. V lost 4 bases, J lost 0 bases, and 0 bases stayed unmatched. Per the germline V gene, CDR1 is KGHSH and CDR2 is LQKENI. This CDR3 region has 14 residues. This CDR3 is CASSRDRGSYEQYF. DNA of the CDR3: TGTGCCAGCTCACGGGACAGGGGCTCCTACGAGCAGTACTTC.

This clone occurred once. The chain employs TRBV27 and TRBJ2-1, with D uncertain. CDR1 and CDR2 (germline): MNHEY, SMNVEV (reference sequence). With 4 bases removed from V and 9 bases from J, the gap between germline ends came to 13 bases. This CDR3 comprises 13 residues. CDR3 residues: CASSYQVYGEQFF. In nucleotides, the CDR3 is TGTGCCAGCAGTTATCAGGTTTATGGTGAGCAGTTCTTC.

The rearrangement links TRBV5-6 to TRBJ1-2, with D possibly matching TRBD1 (5 bases). The CDR3 totals 15 residues. In germline, CDR1 is SGHDT, CDR2 YYEEEE. Trimming cost V 0 bases and J 8 bases, with 17 bases left between them. The CDR3 nucleotides are TGTGCCAGCAGCTTGGATGGGGACCGCCCGTGGGGCTACACCTTC. Translation gives CASSLDGDRPWGYTF. The variable domain in full, with the rest retrieved from reference TRBV5-6 and TRBJ1-2, is DAGVTQSPTHLIKTRGQQVTLRCSPKSGHDTVSWYQQALGQGPQFIFQYYEEEERQRGNFPDRFSGHQFPNYSSELNVNALLLGDSALYLCASSLDGDRPWGYTFGSGTRLTVV.